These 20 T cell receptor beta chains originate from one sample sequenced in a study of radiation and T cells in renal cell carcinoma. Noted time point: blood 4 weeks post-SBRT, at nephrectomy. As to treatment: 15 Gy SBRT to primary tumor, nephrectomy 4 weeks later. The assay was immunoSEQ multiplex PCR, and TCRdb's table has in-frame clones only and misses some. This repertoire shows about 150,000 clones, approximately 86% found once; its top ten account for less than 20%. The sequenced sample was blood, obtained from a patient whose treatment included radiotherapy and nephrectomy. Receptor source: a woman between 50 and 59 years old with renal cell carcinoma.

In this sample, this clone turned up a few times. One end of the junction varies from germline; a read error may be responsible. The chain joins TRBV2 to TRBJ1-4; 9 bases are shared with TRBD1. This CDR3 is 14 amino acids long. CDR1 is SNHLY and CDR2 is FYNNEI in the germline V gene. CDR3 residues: CASSQQGANGKLFF. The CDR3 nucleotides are TGTGCCAGCAGTCAACAGGGGGCGAATGGAAAACTGTTTTTT.

The CDR3 sequence is CASSLEGRGSSYEQYF. In DNA form, the CDR3 reads TGTGCCAGCAGCTTAGAGGGCCGAGGGAGCTCCTACGAGCAGTACTTC. This chain uses TRBV7-2 with TRBJ2-7, with D possibly matching TRBD2 (5 bases). There are 16 residues in the CDR3. V was shortened by 1 base and J by 0 bases, with 13 bases between the two germline ends. CDR1 and CDR2 (germline): SGHTA, FQGNSA.

CDR3 loop: CASSKSQGNTEAFF. Written as DNA, the CDR3 is TGTGCCAGTAGTAAGTCCCAGGGAAACACTGAAGCTTTCTTT. This chain joins TRBV19 and TRBJ1-1, with a weak D call TRBD1 (5 bases). The CDR3 length is 14 residues. Looked up from germline, CDR1 is LNHDA and CDR2 is SQIVND (reference sequence). The V and J ends lost 4 bases and 2 bases respectively, with 11 bases between them.

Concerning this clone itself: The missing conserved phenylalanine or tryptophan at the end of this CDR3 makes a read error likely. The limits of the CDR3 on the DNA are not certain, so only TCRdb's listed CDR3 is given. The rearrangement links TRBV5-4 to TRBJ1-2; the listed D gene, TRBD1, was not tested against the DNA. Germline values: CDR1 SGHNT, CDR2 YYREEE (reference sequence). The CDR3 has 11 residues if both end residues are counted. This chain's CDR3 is CASSLGSLALV.

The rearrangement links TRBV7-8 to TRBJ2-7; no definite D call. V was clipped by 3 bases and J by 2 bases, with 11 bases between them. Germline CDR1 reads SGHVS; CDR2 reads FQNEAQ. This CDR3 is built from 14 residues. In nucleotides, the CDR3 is TGTGCCAGCAGCTTTTCAGCGACCACCTACGAGCAGTACTTC. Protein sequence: CASSFSATTYEQYF.

The CDR3 spells CASSLRGGETQYF. The CDR3 DNA follows: TGTGCCAGCAGCTTACGGGGCGGGGAGACCCAGTACTTC. The chain has TRBV7-9 and TRBJ2-5, with D perhaps being TRBD1 or TRBD2 (5 bases each). The CDR3 totals 13 residues. The V end was cut by 2 bases, the J end by 5 bases, with 9 bases between. Germline values: CDR1 SEHNR, CDR2 FQNEAQ (reference sequence).

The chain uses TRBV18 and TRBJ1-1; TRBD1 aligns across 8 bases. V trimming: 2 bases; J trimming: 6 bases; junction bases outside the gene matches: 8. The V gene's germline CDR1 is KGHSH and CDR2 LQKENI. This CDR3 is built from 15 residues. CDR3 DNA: TGTGCCAGCTCACCAGGACAGGGTTTGTCCGCTGAAGCTTTCTTT. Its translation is CASSPGQGLSAEAFF.

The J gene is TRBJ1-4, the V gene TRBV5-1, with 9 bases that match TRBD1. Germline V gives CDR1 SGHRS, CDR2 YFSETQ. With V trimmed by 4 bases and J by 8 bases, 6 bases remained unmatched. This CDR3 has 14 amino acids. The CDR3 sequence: CASSLGQGREKLFF. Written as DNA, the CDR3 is TGCGCCAGCAGCCTCGGACAGGGGCGGGAAAAACTGTTTTTT.

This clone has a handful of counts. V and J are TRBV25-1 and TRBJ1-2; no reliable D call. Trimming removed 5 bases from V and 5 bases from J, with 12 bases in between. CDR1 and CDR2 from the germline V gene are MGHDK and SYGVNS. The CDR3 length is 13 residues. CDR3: CASSPDGQYGYTF. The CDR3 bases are TGTGCCAGCAGTCCAGACGGGCAATATGGCTACACCTTC.

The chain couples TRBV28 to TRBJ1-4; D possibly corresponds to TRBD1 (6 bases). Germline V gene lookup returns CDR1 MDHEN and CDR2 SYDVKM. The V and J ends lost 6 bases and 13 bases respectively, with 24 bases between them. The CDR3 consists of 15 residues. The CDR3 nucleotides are TGTGCCAGCAGGGTACACAGAGGGGCGGGGGGCGGACTGTTTTTT. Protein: CASRVHRGAGGGLFF.

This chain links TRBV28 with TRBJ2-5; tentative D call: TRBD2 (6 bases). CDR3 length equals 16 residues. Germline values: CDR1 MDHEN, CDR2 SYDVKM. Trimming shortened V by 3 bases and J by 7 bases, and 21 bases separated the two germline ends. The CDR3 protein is CASSFPTVGGLGTQYF. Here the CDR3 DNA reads TGTGCCAGCAGTTTCCCCACAGTGGGAGGCCTGGGGACCCAGTACTTC.

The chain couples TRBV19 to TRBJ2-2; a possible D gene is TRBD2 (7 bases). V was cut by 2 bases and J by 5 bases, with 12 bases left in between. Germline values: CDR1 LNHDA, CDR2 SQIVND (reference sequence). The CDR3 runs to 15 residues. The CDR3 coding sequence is TGTGCCAGTAGTATAAGCAGGGGAGGGACCGGGGAGCTGTTTTTT. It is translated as CASSISRGGTGELFF.

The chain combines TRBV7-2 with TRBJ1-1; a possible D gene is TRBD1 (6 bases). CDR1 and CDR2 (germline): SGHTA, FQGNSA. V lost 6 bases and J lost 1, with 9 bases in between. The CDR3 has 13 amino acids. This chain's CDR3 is CASRVDRNTEAFF. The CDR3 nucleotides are TGTGCCAGCAGGGTGGACAGGAACACTGAAGCTTTCTTT.

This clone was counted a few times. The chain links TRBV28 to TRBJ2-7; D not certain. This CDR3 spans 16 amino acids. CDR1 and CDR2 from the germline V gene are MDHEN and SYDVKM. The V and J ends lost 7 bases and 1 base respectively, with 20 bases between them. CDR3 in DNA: TGTGCCAGCACCGCCCGGCGGATATCAACTTCCTACGAGCAGTACTTC. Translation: CASTARRISTSYEQYF. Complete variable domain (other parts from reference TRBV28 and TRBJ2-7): DVKVTQSSRYLVKRTGEKVFLECVQDMDHENMFWYRQDPGLGLRLIYFSYDVKMKEKGDIPEGYSVSREKKERFSLILESASTNQTSMYLCASTARRISTSYEQYFGPGTRLTVT.

The CDR3 bases are TGTGCCAGCAGTCAAGACAGGACTAGCTCCTACGAGCAGTACTTC. Translated: CASSQDRTSSYEQYF. The chain links TRBV6-5 to TRBJ2-7; a possible D gene is TRBD2 (7 bases). CDR3 length equals 15 residues. In germline, CDR1 is MNHEY, CDR2 SVGAGI. The V gene lost 5 bases and the J gene lost 0 bases, with 14 bases spanning the gap.

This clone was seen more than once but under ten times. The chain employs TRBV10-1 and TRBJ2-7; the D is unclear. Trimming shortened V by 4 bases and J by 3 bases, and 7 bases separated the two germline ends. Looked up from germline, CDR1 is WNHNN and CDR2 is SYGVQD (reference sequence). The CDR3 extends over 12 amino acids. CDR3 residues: CASSVGDYEQYF. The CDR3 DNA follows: TGCGCCAGCAGTGTTGGGGACTACGAGCAGTACTTC.

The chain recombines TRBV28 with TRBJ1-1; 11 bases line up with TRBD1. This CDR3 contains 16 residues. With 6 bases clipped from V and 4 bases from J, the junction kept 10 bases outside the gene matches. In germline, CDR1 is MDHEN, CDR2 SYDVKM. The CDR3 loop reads CASSGPGQGDGTEAFF. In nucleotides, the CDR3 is TGTGCCAGCAGCGGACCGGGACAGGGGGATGGCACTGAAGCTTTCTTT. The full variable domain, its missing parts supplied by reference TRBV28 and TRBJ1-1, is DVKVTQSSRYLVKRTGEKVFLECVQDMDHENMFWYRQDPGLGLRLIYFSYDVKMKEKGDIPEGYSVSREKKERFSLILESASTNQTSMYLCASSGPGQGDGTEAFFGQGTRLTVV.

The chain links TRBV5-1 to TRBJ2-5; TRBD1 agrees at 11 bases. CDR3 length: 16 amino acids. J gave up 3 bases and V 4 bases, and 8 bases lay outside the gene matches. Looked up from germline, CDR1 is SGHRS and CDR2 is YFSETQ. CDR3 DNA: TGCGCCAGCAGCAAACGGACAGGGGGCGAAAAAGAGACCCAGTACTTC. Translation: CASSKRTGGEKETQYF.

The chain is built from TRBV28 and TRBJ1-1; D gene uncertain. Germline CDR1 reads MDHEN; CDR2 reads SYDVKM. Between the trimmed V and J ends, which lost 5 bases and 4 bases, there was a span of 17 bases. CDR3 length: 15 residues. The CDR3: CASSPQSGEGTEAFF. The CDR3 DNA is TGTGCCAGCAGTCCTCAGTCGGGCGAGGGCACTGAAGCTTTCTTT.

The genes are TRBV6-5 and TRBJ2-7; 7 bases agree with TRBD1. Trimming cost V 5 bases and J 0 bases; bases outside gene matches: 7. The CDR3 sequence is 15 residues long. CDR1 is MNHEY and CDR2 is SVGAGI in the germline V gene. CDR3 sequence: CASSATGVLSYEQYF. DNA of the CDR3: TGTGCCAGCAGTGCTACAGGGGTTCTCTCCTACGAGCAGTACTTC.